The entry below gives a single TCR beta chain sequence along with its context. PCR primers comprised 60 Vbeta and 13 Jbeta primers. Sequencing used immunoSEQ multiplex PCR; TCRdb keeps in-frame clones, though not all of them. The profile shows a few hundred thousand clones, 80% to 95% of them singletons. The data were taken from a study of cytomegalovirus exposure and HLA in healthy donors. The CDR3 contains 18 residues. The V segment lost 3 bases and the J segment 8 bases; nucleotides outside the gene matches: 20. CDR1 and CDR2 from the germline V gene are SGDLS and YYNGEE. The J gene is TRBJ1-2, the V gene TRBV9; 9 bases match TRBD1. Sequencing used PBMCs. The source of this sequence is a girl aged 2-15 years in good health and CMV-seronegative. The CDR3 reads CASSEQVGTGHTTFGYTF. CDR3 in DNA: TGTGCCAGCAGCGAACAAGTCGGGACAGGGCACACGACGTTCGGCTACACCTTC.